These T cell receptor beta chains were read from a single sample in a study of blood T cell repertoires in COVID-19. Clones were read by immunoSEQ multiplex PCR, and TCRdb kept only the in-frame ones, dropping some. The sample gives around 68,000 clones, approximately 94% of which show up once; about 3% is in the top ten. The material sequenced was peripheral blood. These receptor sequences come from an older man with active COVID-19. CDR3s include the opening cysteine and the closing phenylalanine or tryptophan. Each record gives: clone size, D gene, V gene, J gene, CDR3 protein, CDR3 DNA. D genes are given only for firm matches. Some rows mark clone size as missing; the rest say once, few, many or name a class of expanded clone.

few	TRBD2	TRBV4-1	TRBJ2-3	CASSLTSGGERSTDTQYF	TGCGCCAGCAGCCTGACTAGCGGGGGGGAGAGGAGCACAGATACGCAGTATTTT
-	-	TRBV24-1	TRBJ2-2	CATSERLRGELFF	TGTGCCACCAGTGAGCGATTAAGAGGGGAGCTGTTTTTT
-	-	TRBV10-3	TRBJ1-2	CATRQGNYGYTF	TGTGCCACCCGCCAGGGGAACTATGGCTACACCTTC
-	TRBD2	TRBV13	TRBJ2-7	CASSFFLASGGTPYEQYF	TGTGCCAGCAGCTTTTTCTTAGCAAGCGGGGGGACCCCCTACGAGCAGTACTTC
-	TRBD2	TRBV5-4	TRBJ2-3	CASSLEAGGGDTQYF	TGTGCCAGCAGCTTGGAGGCGGGGGGAGGCGATACGCAGTATTTT
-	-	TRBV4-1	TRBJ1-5	CASSQSQGFNQPQHF	TGCGCCAGCAGCCAGAGTCAGGGCTTCAATCAGCCCCAGCATTTT
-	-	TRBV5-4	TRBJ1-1	CASSIEPRGGTEAFF	TGTGCCAGCAGCATAGAACCAAGGGGCGGCACTGAAGCTTTCTTT
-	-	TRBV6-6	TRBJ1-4	CASSSPGARNEKLFF	TGTGCCAGCAGTTCCCCAGGGGCCCGAAATGAAAAACTGTTTTTT
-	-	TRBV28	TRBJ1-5	CASSIRVQRSNQPQHF	TGTGCCAGCAGTATCAGGGTGCAGAGGAGCAATCAGCCCCAGCATTTT
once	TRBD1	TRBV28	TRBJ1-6	CASIPRTGGVGSYNSPLHF	TGTGCCAGCATTCCGAGGACAGGGGGCGTAGGGTCCTATAATTCACCCCTCCACTTT
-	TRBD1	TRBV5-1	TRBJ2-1	CASSWTGAGDEQFF	TGCGCCAGCAGCTGGACAGGGGCTGGGGATGAGCAGTTCTTC
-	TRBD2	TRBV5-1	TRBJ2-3	CASSLAASGGAEDTQYF	TGCGCCAGCAGCTTGGCCGCTAGCGGGGGGGCCGAAGATACGCAGTATTTT
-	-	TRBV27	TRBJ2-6	CASGSPSAGANVLTF	TGTGCCAGCGGTTCTCCGTCGGCTGGGGCCAACGTCCTGACTTTC
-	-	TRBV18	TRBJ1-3	CASSPSLAASGNTIYF	TGTGCCAGCTCCCCGTCGCTTGCGGCGTCTGGAAACACCATATATTTT
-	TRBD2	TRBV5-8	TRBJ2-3	CASSLGLAGYTDTQYF	TGTGCCAGCAGCTTGGGTCTAGCGGGGTACACAGATACGCAGTATTTT
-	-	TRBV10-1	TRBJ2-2	CASSEYTSSHPGELFF	TGCGCCAGCAGTGAGTATACTAGCTCCCATCCCGGGGAGCTGTTTTTT
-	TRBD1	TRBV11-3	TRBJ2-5	CASSPGDRGIWTQYF	TGTGCCAGCAGCCCAGGGGACAGGGGAATCTGGACCCAGTACTTC
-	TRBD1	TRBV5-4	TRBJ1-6	CASSLEGASYNSPLHF	TGTGCCAGCAGCTTGGAGGGGGCATCCTATAATTCACCCCTCCACTTT
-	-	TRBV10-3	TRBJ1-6	CAISEGQTNSPLHF	TGTGCCATCAGTGAGGGACAGACTAATTCACCCCTCCACTTT
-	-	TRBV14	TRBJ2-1	CASSRRDSYNEQFF	TGTGCCAGCAGCCGGCGGGATTCCTACAATGAGCAGTTCTTC
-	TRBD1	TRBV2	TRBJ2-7	CASSYRGHTYEQYF	TGTGCCAGCAGTTACAGGGGGCACACCTACGAGCAGTACTTC
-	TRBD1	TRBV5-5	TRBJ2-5	CASSPGTGGLGGQETQYF	TGTGCCAGCAGCCCGGGGACAGGGGGCCTTGGGGGGCAAGAGACCCAGTACTTC
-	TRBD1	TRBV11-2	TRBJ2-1	CASTRTGSSYNEQFF	TGTGCCAGCACCCGGACAGGCAGCTCCTACAATGAGCAGTTCTTC
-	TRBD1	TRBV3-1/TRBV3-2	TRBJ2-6	CASSRSRPGQGFSGANVLTF	TGTGCCAGCAGCCGCTCGAGACCGGGACAGGGGTTCTCTGGGGCCAACGTCCTGACTTTC
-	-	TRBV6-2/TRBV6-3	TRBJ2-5	CASRRSSGQETQYF	TGTGCCAGCCGCCGTTCCTCAGGGCAAGAGACCCAGTACTTC
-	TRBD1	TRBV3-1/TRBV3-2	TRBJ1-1	CASSLGTALSAEAFF	TGTGCCAGCAGCCTCGGGACAGCCCTATCCGCTGAAGCTTTCTTT
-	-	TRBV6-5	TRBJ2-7	CASSYESSYEQYF	TGTGCCAGCAGTTACGAGAGCTCCTACGAGCAGTACTTC
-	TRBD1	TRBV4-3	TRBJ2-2	CASSQDLQGVLSGELFF	TGCGCCAGCAGCCAAGATTTGCAGGGGGTTCTTTCCGGGGAGCTGTTTTTT
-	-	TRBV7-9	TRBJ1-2	CASSLKASGEFGYTF	TGTGCCAGCAGCTTAAAGGCTTCAGGGGAATTCGGCTACACCTTC
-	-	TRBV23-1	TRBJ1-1	CASSQSRGGKTEAFF	TGCGCCAGCAGTCAATCGAGAGGGGGTAAAACTGAAGCTTTCTTT
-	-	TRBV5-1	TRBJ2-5	CASSLQGSGAETQYF	TGCGCCAGCAGCTTACAGGGAAGCGGTGCGGAGACCCAGTACTTC
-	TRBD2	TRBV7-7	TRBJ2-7	CASSLGGLASDEQYF	TGTGCTAGCAGCTTAGGTGGACTAGCTTCTGACGAGCAGTACTTC
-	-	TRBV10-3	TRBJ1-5	CAISDRSPSNQPQHF	TGTGCCATCAGCGACAGGTCCCCTAGCAATCAGCCCCAGCATTTT
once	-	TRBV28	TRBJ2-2	CASPDSSGELFF	TGTGCCAGCCCGGACAGTTCCGGGGAGCTGTTTTTT
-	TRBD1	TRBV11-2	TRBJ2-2	CASSSGDRGSGELFF	TGTGCCAGCTCGTCCGGGGACAGGGGATCCGGGGAGCTGTTTTTT
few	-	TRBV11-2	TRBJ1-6	CASSFSSGGRSPLHF	TGTGCCAGCAGCTTTTCATCCGGGGGTCGTTCACCCCTCCACTTT
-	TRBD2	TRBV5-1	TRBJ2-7	CASSQLAGSYEQYF	TGCGCCAGCAGCCAACTAGCGGGGTCCTACGAGCAGTACTTC
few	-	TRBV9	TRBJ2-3	CASSYSTDTQYF	TGTGCCAGCAGCTATAGCACAGATACGCAGTATTTT
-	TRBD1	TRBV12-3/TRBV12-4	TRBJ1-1	CASTRTGYGPFF	TGTGCCAGCACCAGGACAGGGTATGGACCTTTCTTT
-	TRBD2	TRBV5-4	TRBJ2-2	CASSPGGYTGELFF	TGTGCCAGCTCTCCGGGGGGGTACACCGGGGAGCTGTTTTTT